One sample yielded the 17 T cell receptor beta chains listed below, sequenced in a study of identical twins. MiXCR, applied by TCRdb to the 5' RACE reads, yields one record per CDR3 protein. Here the sample spans fewer than 650,000 distinct CDR3 sequences, just under 10% being singletons. These sequences were also reported in another study, on yellow fever vaccine responses in identical twins.

Sequencing was carried out using PBMCs. The receptors shown here come from a woman between 18 and 29 years old in good health.

This clonotype was observed at least ten times. The chain employs TRBV7-6 and TRBJ1-1; D is ambiguous. Trimming left V 5 bases short and J 4 bases short, with 11 bases between. Germline V gives CDR1 SGHVS, CDR2 FNYEAQ. CDR3 length: 13 residues. The DNA of the CDR3 is TGTGCCAGCAGCGTCCGGGCCTCCACTGAAGCTTTCTTT. Protein sequence: CASSVRASTEAFF.

This clonotype was seen more than once but under ten times. The V and J genes are TRBV5-6 and TRBJ2-1; 8 positions agree with TRBD2. V shed 0 bases and J 4 bases; nucleotides not matched to a gene: 3. Germline CDR1 reads SGHDT; CDR2 reads YYEEEE. The CDR3 extends over 15 amino acids. CDR3 nucleotides: TGTGCCAGCAGCTTGGCGCGACTAGCGTACAATGAGCAGTTCTTC. Its translation: CASSLARLAYNEQFF.

Details on this clonotype: The junction departs from the called germline gene at one end, perhaps through a read error. The V call is TRBV5-1, the J call TRBJ2-2; D perhaps matches TRBD2 (5 bases). This CDR3 has 15 residues. In germline, CDR1 is SGHRS, CDR2 YFSETQ. The CDR3 DNA is TGCGCCAGCCCGTTGATTGTGCAGAACACCGGGGAGCCGTTTTTT. This sequence encodes CASPLIVQNTGEPFF.

This clonotype was seen at least ten times. The rearrangement joins TRBV4-3 to TRBJ2-7, with 12 bases identical to TRBD2. This CDR3 is built from 16 residues. With V trimmed by 1 base and J by 3 bases, 4 bases remained unmatched. Germline V lookup: CDR1 LGHNA, CDR2 YSLEER. The CDR3 DNA is TGCGCCAGCAGCCAAGTGAGACTAGCGGGAGTCTACGAGCAGTACTTC. It is translated as CASSQVRLAGVYEQYF.

This clonotype was detected only a few times. The V call is TRBV2, the J call TRBJ2-1, with a possible D match to TRBD2 (7 bases). V lost 6 bases, J lost 12 bases, and 18 bases lay in between. The CDR3 loop spans 13 amino acids. CDR1 SNHLY and CDR2 FYNNEI come from the germline V gene. The chain's CDR3 is CASSSTNGGRQFF. The CDR3 bases are TGTGCCAGCAGCTCGACCAACGGGGGGCGGCAGTTCTTC.

The chain combines TRBV20-1 with TRBJ1-1; the D is unclear. There are 15 residues in the CDR3. The V gene lost 2 bases and the J gene lost 0 bases, with 13 bases spanning the gap. CDR1 is DFQATT and CDR2 is SNEGSKA in the germline V gene (reference sequence). The CDR3, as DNA: TGCAGTGCTAGAATGATGGGGTCTGTGAACACTGAAGCTTTCTTT. It is translated as CSARMMGSVNTEAFF.

This clonotype appeared many times. The chain has TRBV21-1 and TRBJ1-2; TRBD1 is the table's D call, not checked against the DNA. TRBV21-1 is a pseudogene segment. The CDR3 contains 14 residues. CDR3 bases: TGTGCCAGCCCTAACCGGGACAACAACTATGGCTACACCTTC. Its protein product is CASPNRDNNYGYTF.

This clonotype was observed a handful of times. This chain connects TRBV12-3 or TRBV12-4 to TRBJ2-1, with no clear D. V shed 0 bases and J shed 8 bases, with 14 bases lying between them. This CDR3 spans 15 amino acids. CDR3 amino acids: CASSLASPSGDEQFF. CDR3 sequence (DNA): TGTGCCAGCAGTTTAGCGAGCCCTAGTGGGGATGAGCAGTTCTTC.

CDR3 coding DNA: TGCAGCGTTGAAACAGGGGCCTACGAGCAGTACTTC. Protein product: CSVETGAYEQYF. This chain connects TRBV29-1 to TRBJ2-7; 7 nucleotides agree with TRBD1. The germline gives CDR1 SQVTM, CDR2 ANQGSEA. CDR3 size: 12 residues. With V trimmed by 2 bases and J by 2 bases, 0 bases remained unmatched.

In its sample, this clonotype was seen a few times. This chain uses TRBV12-3 or TRBV12-4 with TRBJ2-6, with TRBD2 as a possible D gene (5 bases). The CDR3 consists of 17 residues. The V gene lost 2 bases and the J gene lost 0 bases, with 11 bases spanning the gap. As DNA, the CDR3 is TGTGCCAGCAGTTTACGGGGTGCCCACTCTGGGGCCAACGTCCTGACTTTC. This translates into CASSLRGAHSGANVLTF.

This clonotype was seen a few times. V is TRBV20-1 and J is TRBJ2-7; either TRBD1 or TRBD2 may supply D (5 bases each). The V end lost 0 bases, the J end lost 3 bases, and 12 bases lay between the germline ends. The CDR3 extends over 14 amino acids. CDR1 is DFQATT and CDR2 is SNEGSKA in the germline V gene (reference sequence). The CDR3 coding sequence is TGCAGTGCTAGAGATGAGGGGAAGCGCTACGAGCAGTACTTC. It encodes CSARDEGKRYEQYF.

The CDR3 nucleotides read TGCGCCAGCAGCGTCGCAGGGTCGAGGATCGATGAGCAGTTCTTC. Encoded protein: CASSVAGSRIDEQFF. J is TRBJ2-1 and V is TRBV5-1, with a tentative D call TRBD1 (5 bases). The CDR3 is 15 amino acids. V lost 4 bases, J lost 8 bases, and 19 bases lay in between. CDR1 SGHRS and CDR2 YFSETQ come from the germline V gene.

This clonotype was recorded many times. The gene calls are TRBV29-1 and TRBJ2-1, with D maybe TRBD2 (7 bases). CDR3 length equals 14 residues. The V and J ends lost 0 bases and 9 bases respectively, with 15 bases between them. Germline CDR1 SQVTM, CDR2 ANQGSEA. Here the CDR3 reads CSVEDRGGLGEQFF. The DNA for the CDR3 is TGCAGCGTTGAAGATAGGGGGGGGCTGGGTGAGCAGTTCTTC.

V is TRBV7-2 and J is TRBJ2-1; 8 positions agree with TRBD2. Trimming took 1 base from V and 3 from J; bases not matched to a gene: 5. This CDR3 has 16 amino acids. The germline V gene has CDR1 SGHTA and CDR2 FQGNSA. CDR3 nucleotides: TGTGCCAGCAGCTTAGTTAGCGGGGTGCACTACAATGAGCAGTTCTTC. It translates to CASSLVSGVHYNEQFF.

This clonotype was counted a few times. The chain carries TRBV29-1 and TRBJ1-4; 11 nucleotides agree with TRBD1. Trimming took 6 bases from V and 8 from J; bases not matched to a gene: 5. The CDR3 consists of 13 residues. Germline V gene lookup returns CDR1 SQVTM and CDR2 ANQGSEA. The CDR3 DNA follows: TGCAGCGTGACGGGACAGGGGGGAGAAAAACTGTTTTTT. It encodes CSVTGQGGEKLFF.

This clonotype has only a few counts. The J gene is TRBJ2-1, the V gene TRBV4-1; D tentatively fits TRBD1 or TRBD2 (5 bases each). V shed 5 bases and J shed 1 base, with 18 bases lying between them. The CDR3 consists of 17 residues. From germline, CDR1 is MGHRA and CDR2 YSYEKL. CDR3 protein: CASSYRTTEGSYNEQFF. CDR3 bases: TGCGCCAGCAGCTATAGAACCACCGAGGGGTCCTACAATGAGCAGTTCTTC.

This clonotype was detected many times. The chain links TRBV4-1 to TRBJ2-1, with 9 bases aligning to TRBD2. Germline V CDR1 and CDR2: MGHRA, YSYEKL. V lost 3 bases, J lost 1 base, and 7 bases stayed unmatched. The CDR3 runs to 17 residues. The CDR3 sequence is CASSQPALAGSYNEQFF. The CDR3 bases are TGCGCCAGCAGCCAGCCCGCGCTAGCGGGGTCCTACAATGAGCAGTTCTTC.